The clone carrying this TCR beta chain was detected only a few times. The target antigen is unknown. TCRdb re-analysed the 5' RACE reads in MiXCR, keeping a single row per CDR3 protein. The sample consists of around 690,000 distinct CDR3 sequences, 21% of them appearing once. The CDR3 spans 11 residues. V lost 3 bases and J 12 bases, leaving 12 bases between the germline ends. The data are from a study of identical twins. Regarding the study as a whole: Models underestimated out-of-frame TCR alpha sharing in monozygotic twins.

These data were also reused for a study on T cells expressing NK-cell markers.

This sequence joins TRBV12-3 or TRBV12-4 and TRBJ2-7; no clear D. The sample comprised PBMCs. The TCR sequence derives from a woman aged 18-30 years in good health. The CDR3 loop is CASSFGGQRYF. The CDR3 region has the DNA TGTGCCAGCAGTTTCGGTGGGCAGCGGTACTTC.